Below are 25 T cell receptor beta chains sequenced from a single sample in a study of shared clonotypes between healthy human individuals. Generated by immunoSEQ multiplex PCR, the TCRdb table keeps only in-frame clones and is missing some. The sample records about 2 million clones, around 95% being singletons. The sample consisted of naive CD4+ T cells sorted from blood. The subset here: CD45RA+ positively selected. Source of these receptors: a man in his late teens or twenties in good health.

This sequence joins TRBV10-3 and TRBJ2-7; tentatively, D is TRBD1 (5 bases). The germline gives CDR1 ENHRY, CDR2 SYGVKD. Trimming left V 1 base short and J 6 bases short, with 7 bases between. This CDR3 contains 12 residues. DNA for the CDR3: TGTGCCATCAGTGAGTTCAGGGTCGAGCAGTACTTC. This encodes CAISEFRVEQYF.

This clone was counted once. V is TRBV2 and J is TRBJ1-6; D is uncertain. The germline V gene encodes CDR1 SNHLY and CDR2 FYNNEI. With 7 bases removed from V and 0 bases from J, the gap between germline ends came to 13 bases. The CDR3 has 16 residues. CDR3 residues: CASTGSGSSYNSPLHF. CDR3 DNA: TGTGCCAGCACGGGCAGTGGAAGCTCCTATAATTCACCCCTCCACTTT.

The chain joins TRBV6-5 to TRBJ1-1; no definite D call. Germline assignment: CDR1 MNHEY and CDR2 SVGAGI. The CDR3 spans 13 residues. Trimming removed 2 bases at V and 5 bases at J, with 9 bases between. The CDR3 loop is CASSYTLETEAFF. CDR3 sequence (DNA): TGTGCCAGCAGTTACACTTTGGAGACTGAAGCTTTCTTT.

DNA for the CDR3: TGCGCCAGCAGCTCCAGCCTAGCGGGGGGGCTAGGCACAGATACGCAGTATTTT. Translated, it gives CASSSSLAGGLGTDTQYF. This chain uses TRBV5-1 with TRBJ2-3; 12 bases line up with TRBD2. The CDR3 has 18 residues. The J segment lost 1 base and the V segment lost 3 bases, leaving 9 bases of the junction unmatched. From germline, CDR1 is SGHRS and CDR2 YFSETQ. Together with reference TRBV5-1 and TRBJ2-3, the CDR3 gives the full variable domain: KAGVTQTPRYLIKTRGQQVTLSCSPISGHRSVSWYQQTPGQGLQFLFEYFSETQRNKGNFPGRFSGRQFSNSRSEMNVSTLELGDSALYLCASSSSLAGGLGTDTQYFGPGTRLTVL.

The chain combines TRBV5-1 with TRBJ1-3, with 7 bases lining up with TRBD1. The trim removed 7 bases at V and 0 bases at J, leaving 10 bases unmatched. Germline loops: CDR1 SGHRS, CDR2 YFSETQ. CDR3 length: 16 amino acids. Written as DNA, the CDR3 is TGCGCCAGCCGTCTTACGGGACAGAGCTCTGGAAACACCATATATTTT. Protein sequence: CASRLTGQSSGNTIYF.

The V gene is TRBV5-4, the J gene TRBJ2-2, with 8 bases aligning to TRBD2. Germline V CDR1 and CDR2: SGHNT, YYREEE (reference sequence). Trimming removed 1 base from V and 4 bases from J; junction bases left unmatched: 3. This CDR3 is built from 15 residues. The CDR3, as DNA: TGTGCCAGCAGCTTGAACCTAGCGGGCACCGGGGAGCTGTTTTTT. It yields the protein CASSLNLAGTGELFF.

This clone was observed a single time. The rearrangement uses TRBV9 and TRBJ1-2; no clear D gene. Trimming stripped 0 bases from V and 6 bases from J, with 9 bases between. From germline, CDR1 is SGDLS and CDR2 YYNGEE. The CDR3 consists of 13 residues. CDR3 region: CASSVEGMNGYTF. As DNA, the CDR3 is TGTGCCAGCAGCGTAGAGGGTATGAATGGCTACACCTTC.

This clone was recorded a few times. Other DNA sequences in the same sample also yield this CDR3. The chain combines TRBV5-1 with TRBJ2-3; tentative D call: TRBD1 (6 bases). This CDR3 region has 14 residues. V was trimmed by 2 bases and J by 1 base, leaving 8 bases between them. CDR1 and CDR2 from the germline V gene are SGHRS and YFSETQ. The CDR3 nucleotides read TGCGCCAGCAGCTTTAGACAGGGCACAGATACGCAGTATTTT. Translated, it gives CASSFRQGTDTQYF.

This clone was seen just once. The rearrangement uses TRBV19 and TRBJ1-2; the D gene is possibly TRBD1 (5 bases). This CDR3 contains 14 residues. Germline V gives CDR1 LNHDA, CDR2 SQIVND (reference sequence). Deletions cut 6 bases from V and 8 bases from J, with 19 bases between. CDR3 DNA: TGTGCCAGTAGGCCTTCCGGGACGACGGGGGGCTACACCTTC. Translation gives CASRPSGTTGGYTF.

This clone was detected once. Distinct nucleotide sequences in the sample also encode this CDR3. The chain uses TRBV7-9 and TRBJ1-1; D unclear. CDR1 is SEHNR, CDR2 FQNEAQ, per germline (reference sequence). Trimming stripped 2 bases from V and 4 bases from J, with 8 bases between. This CDR3 has 13 residues. The chain's CDR3 is CASSLRLGTEAFF. The CDR3 DNA sequence: TGTGCCAGCAGCTTAAGATTGGGCACTGAAGCTTTCTTT.

Written as DNA, the CDR3 is TGTGCCAGCAGTTTACGATTGGTTAATTCACCCCTCCACTTT. Translated, it gives CASSLRLVNSPLHF. The V gene is TRBV27, the J gene TRBJ1-6; D is unclear. The V gene's germline CDR1 is MNHEY and CDR2 SMNVEV (reference sequence). There are 14 residues in the CDR3. The V end was cut by 2 bases, the J end by 6 bases, with 8 bases between.

The rearrangement links TRBV25-1 to TRBJ2-2; TRBD1 aligns across 8 bases. This CDR3 contains 15 residues. With 5 bases clipped from V and 5 bases from J, the junction kept 7 bases outside the gene matches. Germline V gene data show CDR1 as MGHDK and CDR2 as SYGVNS. This CDR3 is CASSNRTGGTGELFF. Here the CDR3 DNA reads TGTGCCAGCAGTAATAGAACAGGGGGAACCGGGGAGCTGTTTTTT.

This chain joins TRBV6-1 and TRBJ1-5, with a possible D match to TRBD1 (5 bases). Germline loops: CDR1 MNHNS, CDR2 SASEGT. The CDR3 contains 15 residues. V gave up 7 bases and J gave up 1 base, with 14 bases separating them. The CDR3 protein is CASTPGGASNQPQHF. CDR3 DNA: TGTGCCAGCACCCCGGGTGGGGCGAGCAATCAGCCCCAGCATTTT.

Comments on this clone: Other DNA sequences in the same sample also yield this CDR3. The chain combines TRBV7-2 with TRBJ1-1, with D tentatively TRBD1 (6 bases). The CDR3 totals 14 residues. V lost 4 bases and J lost 4, with 13 bases in between. Germline-derived CDR1 and CDR2 are SGHTA and FQGNSA. Here the CDR3 reads CASSSQGLGTEAFF. The DNA of the CDR3 is TGTGCCAGCAGCTCACAGGGATTAGGCACTGAAGCTTTCTTT.

A few counts support this clone. This rearrangement joins TRBV10-3 to TRBJ1-4, with D uncertain. Per the germline V gene, CDR1 is ENHRY and CDR2 is SYGVKD. Trimming took 0 bases from V and 2 from J, leaving 7 bases between them. This CDR3 has 15 residues. CDR3 protein: CAISESLGTNEKLFF. DNA for the CDR3: TGTGCCATCAGTGAGTCTTTAGGGACTAATGAAAAACTGTTTTTT.

The rearrangement uses TRBV7-2 and TRBJ1-6; D gene uncertain. The germline V gene has CDR1 SGHTA and CDR2 FQGNSA. The length of the CDR3 is 17 residues. V lost 1 base to trimming and J lost 0 bases, with 10 bases between them. CDR3 protein: CASSLVGQSSYNSPLHF. For the CDR3, the DNA is TGTGCCAGCAGCTTAGTAGGTCAGAGCTCCTATAATTCACCCCTCCACTTT.

The chain employs TRBV7-2 and TRBJ1-5, with D perhaps matching TRBD1 (5 bases). Germline V lookup: CDR1 SGHTA, CDR2 FQGNSA. V was shortened by 3 bases and J by 6 bases, with 6 bases between the two germline ends. This CDR3 region has 12 residues. CDR3 loop: CASSLDIQPQHF. The CDR3 DNA sequence: TGTGCCAGCAGCTTGGACATTCAGCCCCAGCATTTT.

CDR3 sequence (DNA): TGTGCCAGTAGTAGAACCGGGACTAGCGGCTCCTACGAGCAGTACTTC. It codes for CASSRTGTSGSYEQYF. The gene calls are TRBV19 and TRBJ2-7; 11 positions match TRBD2. The junction had 5 bases not matched to a gene; V was cut back by 4 bases and J by 0 bases. The CDR3 covers 16 residues. Germline CDR1 reads LNHDA; CDR2 reads SQIVND (reference sequence). The whole variable domain, filled in from reference TRBV19 and TRBJ2-7, reads DGGITQSPKYLFRKEGQNVTLSCEQNLNHDAMYWYRQDPGQGLRLIYYSQIVNDFQKGDIAEGYSVSREKKESFPLTVTSAQKNPTAFYLCASSRTGTSGSYEQYFGPGTRLTVT.

The chain has TRBV28 and TRBJ1-2; 8 bases match TRBD1. Germline V gene sequence: CDR1 MDHEN, CDR2 SYDVKM. The CDR3 runs to 14 residues. The junction had 6 bases not matched to a gene; V was cut back by 4 bases and J by 5 bases. The CDR3 protein is CASSSTQGAYGYTF. CDR3 coding DNA: TGTGCCAGCAGTTCGACGCAGGGGGCGTATGGCTACACCTTC.

The gene calls are TRBV6-5 and TRBJ2-7, with no clear D. CDR3 length equals 12 residues. The V gene's germline CDR1 is MNHEY and CDR2 SVGAGI. The V end lost 4 bases, the J end lost 2 bases, and 6 bases lay between the germline ends. Here the CDR3 reads CASSSNAYEQYF. The CDR3 nucleotides are TGTGCCAGCAGTTCCAACGCCTACGAGCAGTACTTC.

The chain combines TRBV21-1 with TRBJ2-5; the table assigns TRBD2, which was not confirmed against the DNA. TRBV21-1 is termed a pseudogene. This CDR3 is 16 amino acids long. CDR3 bases: TGTGCCAGCAAGCATGGAACTAGCGGGGGCCAAGAGACCCAGTACTTC. It specifies CASKHGTSGGQETQYF.

V is TRBV27 and J is TRBJ2-1, with unresolved D. Trimming took off 2 bases at V and 10 bases at J, with 9 bases between the two ends. The CDR3 runs 12 residues. Looked up from germline, CDR1 is MNHEY and CDR2 is SMNVEV (reference sequence). The CDR3 reads CASSLIEGEQFF. In DNA form, the CDR3 reads TGTGCCAGCAGTTTAATCGAAGGGGAGCAGTTCTTC.

This chain links TRBV27 with TRBJ1-1, with a weak D call TRBD1 (5 bases). The CDR3 spans 13 residues. With 3 bases removed from V and 5 bases from J, the gap between germline ends came to 10 bases. Germline V CDR1 and CDR2: MNHEY, SMNVEV (reference sequence). The CDR3 sequence: CASSFGGATEAFF. Written as DNA, the CDR3 is TGTGCCAGCAGTTTCGGAGGGGCGACTGAAGCTTTCTTT.

Concerning this clone itself: Other DNA sequences in the sample encode the same CDR3. The chain combines TRBV5-1 with TRBJ2-3; 7 bases fit TRBD2. The V gene end was trimmed by 3 bases and the J gene end by 0 bases; junction bases not matched to a gene: 4. Germline lookup yields CDR1 SGHRS and CDR2 YFSETQ. This CDR3 is 15 amino acids long. CDR3: CASSSSGTSTDTQYF. DNA for the CDR3: TGCGCCAGCAGCTCAAGCGGGACTAGCACAGATACGCAGTATTTT.

The count of this clone is one. The gene calls are TRBV30 and TRBJ2-5; no reliable D call. In germline, CDR1 is GTSNPN, CDR2 SVGIG (reference sequence). V dropped 0 bases and J dropped 4 bases, with 9 bases sitting between them. The CDR3 totals 13 residues. The CDR3 here is CAWSVLGPETQYF. The CDR3 coding sequence is TGTGCCTGGAGTGTATTGGGTCCAGAGACCCAGTACTTC.